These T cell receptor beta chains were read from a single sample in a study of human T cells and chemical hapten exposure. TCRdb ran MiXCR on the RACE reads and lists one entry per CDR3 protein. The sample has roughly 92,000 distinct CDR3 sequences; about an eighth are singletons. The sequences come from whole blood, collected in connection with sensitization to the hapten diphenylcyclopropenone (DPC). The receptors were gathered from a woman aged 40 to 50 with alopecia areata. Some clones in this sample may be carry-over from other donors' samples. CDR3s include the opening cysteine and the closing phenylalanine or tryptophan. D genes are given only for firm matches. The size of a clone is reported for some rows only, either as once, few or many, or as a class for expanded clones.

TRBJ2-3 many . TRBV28 TGTGCCAGCAGTCTACGACGGGACATCCTAGTACCAGATACGCAGTATTTT CASSLRRDILVPDTQYF
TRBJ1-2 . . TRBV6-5 TGTGCCAGCAGTTCCGGGAGTACTAACTATGGCTACACCTTC CASSSGSTNYGYTF
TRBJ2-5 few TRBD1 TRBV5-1 TGCGCCAGCAGCCCGGAGGACAGGGGGCACGAGACCCAGTACTTC CASSPEDRGHETQYF
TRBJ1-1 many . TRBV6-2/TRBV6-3 TGTGCCAGCATGGAGTGGGGTGGAGGGAACGAAGCTTTCTTT CASMEWGGGNEAFF
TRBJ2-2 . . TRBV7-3 TGTGCCAGCAGCCCTAGCGTCGGGGAGCTGTTTTTT CASSPSVGELFF
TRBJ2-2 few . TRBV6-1 TGTGCCAGCAGTGATCTAGCGCCCGGGGAGCTGTTTTTT CASSDLAPGELFF
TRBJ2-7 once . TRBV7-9 TGTGCCAGCAGCTTAGTTGCGGGGTACGAGCAGTACTTC CASSLVAGYEQYF
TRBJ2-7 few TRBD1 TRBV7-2 TGTGCCAGCAGCTTTCAAGGGGGACAGCACTACGAGCAGTACTTC CASSFQGGQHYEQYF
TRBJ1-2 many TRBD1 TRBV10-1 TGCGCCAGCAGTGGCCCCACGTCGACAGGGATGTATAGCTACACCTTC CASSGPTSTGMYSYTF
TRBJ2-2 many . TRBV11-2 TGTGCCAGCAGCTACAGCGGAAACACCGGGGAGCTGTTTTTT CASSYSGNTGELFF
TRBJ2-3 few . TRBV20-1 TGCAGTGCTAGAGTGGGCCAGGGGACAGATACGCAGTATTTT CSARVGQGTDTQYF
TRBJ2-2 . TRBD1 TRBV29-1 TGCAGCGTTGAGGGACAGGGAAACACCGGGGAGCTGTTTTTT CSVEGQGNTGELFF
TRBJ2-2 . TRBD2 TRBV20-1 TGCAGTGCCCCCAGCGGGGGGCCGTCCGGGGAGCTGTTTTTT CSAPSGGPSGELFF
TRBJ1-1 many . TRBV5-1 TGCGCCAGCAGCTTGGGGTTCGGGGTCATGAACACTGAAGCTTTCTTT CASSLGFGVMNTEAFF
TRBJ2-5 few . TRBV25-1 TGTGCCAGCACATCCCTGGGCGAGACCCAGTACTTC CASTSLGETQYF
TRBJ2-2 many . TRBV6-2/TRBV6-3 TGTGCCAGCACCCCACACAACACCGGGGAGCTGTTTTTT CASTPHNTGELFF
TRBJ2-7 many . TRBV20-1 TGCAGTGCTAGAGGGACGGTGAGCTCCTACGAGCAGTACTTC CSARGTVSSYEQYF
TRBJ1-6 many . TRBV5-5 TGTGCCAGCAGCTTGGGGGGCGCGTCGCTCTCACCCCTCCACTTT CASSLGGASLSPLHF
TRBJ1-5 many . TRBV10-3 TGTGCCATCGGAGGGGGACCCAATCAGCCCCAGCATTTT CAIGGGPNQPQHF
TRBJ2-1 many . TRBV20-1 TGCAGTGCTAGAGAAGCGGCCTCCTCCTACAATGAGCAGTTCTTC CSAREAASSYNEQFF
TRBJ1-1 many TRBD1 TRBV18 TGTGCCAGCTTCTTCGGACAGGGGACTGAAGCTTTCTTT CASFFGQGTEAFF
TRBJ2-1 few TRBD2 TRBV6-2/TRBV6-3 TGTGCCAGCAGTTACACCACTAGCGGGAGAATCGATGAGCAGTTCTTC CASSYTTSGRIDEQFF
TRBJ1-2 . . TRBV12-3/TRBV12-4 TGTGCCAGCAGTTTGGTTAGCCTGAACTATGGCTACACCTTC CASSLVSLNYGYTF
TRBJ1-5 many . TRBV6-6 TGTGCCAGCAGACCCTTGGAAAATAGCAATCAGCCCCAGCATTTT CASRPLENSNQPQHF
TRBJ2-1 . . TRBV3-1 TGTGCCAGCAGCCCGAGCGGTGGGCGGAATGAGCAGTTCTTC CASSPSGGRNEQFF
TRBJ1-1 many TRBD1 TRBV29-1 TGCAGCGTTGACTCGAACAGGGGCTTGAACACTGAAGCTTTCTTT CSVDSNRGLNTEAFF
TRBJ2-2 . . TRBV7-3 TGTGCCAGCAGCCCCCTCGTGGGGGCCTCGAACACCGGGGAGCTGTTTTTT CASSPLVGASNTGELFF
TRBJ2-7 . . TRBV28 TGTGCCAGCAGTTTATTCCCCGCGAGACCCACTTACGAGCAGTACTTC CASSLFPARPTYEQYF
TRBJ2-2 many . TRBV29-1 TGCAGCGTTAAACAGATTACCGGCGGGGAGCTGTTTTTT CSVKQITGGELFF
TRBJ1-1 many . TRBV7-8 TGTGCCAGCAGCTTATCGGGACTAAACACTGAAGCTTTCTTT CASSLSGLNTEAFF
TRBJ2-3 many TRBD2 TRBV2 TGTGCCAGCAGTAGGACTAGCTTCACAGATACGCAGTATTTT CASSRTSFTDTQYF
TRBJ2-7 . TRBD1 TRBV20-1 TGCAGTGCTAGAGGGACAGGGGTTCTCGAGCAGTACTTC CSARGTGVLEQYF
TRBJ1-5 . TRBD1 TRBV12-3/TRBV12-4 TGTGCCAGCAGTTTAGGGACAGGGGGCGTACAGCCCCAGCATTTT CASSLGTGGVQPQHF
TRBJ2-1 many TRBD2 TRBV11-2 TGTGCCAGCAGCTTAGGGACCGGGACTAGCGGGAAGGGGATCTACAATGAGCAGTTCTTC CASSLGTGTSGKGIYNEQFF
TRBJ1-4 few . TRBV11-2 TGTGCCAGCAGCTTATACAGCCGGACTCATGAAAAACTGTTTTTT CASSLYSRTHEKLFF
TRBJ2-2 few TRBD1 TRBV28 TGTGCCAGCAGTTTTGGGGACAGCCTAACCGGGGAGCTGTTTTTT CASSFGDSLTGELFF
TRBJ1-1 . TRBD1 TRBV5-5 TGTGCCAGCAGTTCAGACAGGGCTACTGAAGCTTTCTTT CASSSDRATEAFF
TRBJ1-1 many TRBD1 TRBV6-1 TGTGCCAGCGGGTCGGGACAGAGCAACACTGAAGCTTTCTTT CASGSGQSNTEAFF
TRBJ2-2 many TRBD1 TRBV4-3 TGCGCCAGCAGCCAAAGACAGGGGGCGATGAACACCGGGGAGCTGTTTTTT CASSQRQGAMNTGELFF
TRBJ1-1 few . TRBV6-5 TGTGCCAGCAGTCGACCCCGTGGGGGGGGGAAGAACACTGAAGCTTTCTTT CASSRPRGGGKNTEAFF
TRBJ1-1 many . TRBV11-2 TGTGCCAGCAGCTTAGATCGGGGGCGGGCTGAAGCTTTCTTT CASSLDRGRAEAFF
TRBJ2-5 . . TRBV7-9 TGTGCCAGCAGCTTACGGTGGGGGATGTCCCAAGAGACCCAGTACTTC CASSLRWGMSQETQYF
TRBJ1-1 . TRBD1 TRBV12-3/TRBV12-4 TGTGCCAGCAGTTTCTCAGGGGGCGTTACTGAAGCTTTCTTT CASSFSGGVTEAFF
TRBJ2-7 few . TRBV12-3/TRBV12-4 TGTGCCAGCAGTTTCCAGGGGACCTACGAGCAGTACTTC CASSFQGTYEQYF
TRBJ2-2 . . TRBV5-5 TGTGCCAGCAGCTGGGGTGCTTTTTCCGGGGAGCTGTTTTTT CASSWGAFSGELFF
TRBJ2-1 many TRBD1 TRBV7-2 TGTGCCAGCAGCACCGACAGGGCAGACAATGAGCAGTTCTTC CASSTDRADNEQFF
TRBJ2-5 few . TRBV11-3 TGTGCCAGCAGCGGCAGGGGCCGGGAGGAGACCCAGTACTTC CASSGRGREETQYF
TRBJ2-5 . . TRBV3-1 TGTGCCAGCAGCCAAGATCGGAAGACCCAGTACTTC CASSQDRKTQYF
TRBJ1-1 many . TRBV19 TGTGCCAGTAGTAGGGGCGAGTATCCGGGCACTGAAGCTTTCTTT CASSRGEYPGTEAFF
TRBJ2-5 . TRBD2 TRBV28 TGTGCCAGCAGTAGGTCGGGAGCGGGAGTTTGGGAGACCCAGTACTTC CASSRSGAGVWETQYF
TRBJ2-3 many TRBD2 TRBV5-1 TGCGCCAGCAGCCTCCCCCAGCGGGGGGAGTCTAGCACAGATACGCAGTATTTT CASSLPQRGESSTDTQYF